The clone carrying this TCR beta chain was seen many times. Germline loops: CDR1 GTSNPN, CDR2 SVGIG (reference sequence). The CDR3 spans 11 residues. V gave up 4 bases and J gave up 7 bases; unmatched junction bases: 2. The record originates from a study of T cells in Graves' hyperthyroidism and ophthalmopathy. RNA transcripts were the template for amplifying TCR beta CDR3 regions. A first-round RT-PCR of the TCR CDR3 used the HTBI primer set. TCRdb reprocessed the multiplex PCR reads with MiXCR, giving one entry per CDR3 protein. The table lists a few hundred thousand distinct CDR3 sequences, roughly 20% of them singletons.

J is TRBJ1-2 and V is TRBV30; 8 bases fit TRBD1. The sample consisted of blood. The receptor was derived from a man aged 18 to 35 with Graves' hyperthyroidism. This chain's CDR3 is CAWTGGLGYTF. The CDR3 region has the DNA TGTGCCTGGACAGGGGGCCTTGGCTACACCTTC. The full variable domain, in which reference TRBV30 and TRBJ1-2 provide the parts outside the CDR3, is SQTIHQWPATLVQPVGSPLSLECTVEGTSNPNLYWYRQAAGRGLQLLFYSVGIGQISSEVPQNLSASRPQDRQFILSSKKLLLSDSGFYLCAWTGGLGYTFGSGTRLTVV.